The next 8 T cell receptor beta chains were all read from a single sample in a study of cytomegalovirus exposure and HLA in healthy donors. 13 Jbeta primers and 60 Vbeta primers were used for the PCR. Sequenced by immunoSEQ multiplex PCR; TCRdb stores in-frame clones only, minus some. In the table there are 130,000 or so clones, around three quarters of which are singletons. What was sequenced was PBMCs. These receptors all come from a male donor in good health and CMV-seropositive.

This clone came up once. This chain links TRBV28 with TRBJ2-5; TRBD1 matches at 7 bases. The ends lost 11 bases at V and 3 bases at J; junction bases unmatched: 9. This CDR3 spans 13 amino acids. Per the germline V gene, CDR1 is MDHEN and CDR2 is SYDVKM. CDR3 loop: CACSKDREETQYF. CDR3 nucleotides: TGTGCCTGTTCGAAAGACAGGGAAGAGACCCAGTACTTC.

The chain couples TRBV27 to TRBJ1-3; D gene uncertain. Germline V gene sequence: CDR1 MNHEY, CDR2 SMNVEV (reference sequence). V lost 5 bases and J lost 2, with 10 bases in between. The CDR3 totals 14 residues. For the CDR3, the DNA is TGTGCCAGCAGTCTCCTAGGCGCTGGAAACACCATATATTTT. This sequence encodes CASSLLGAGNTIYF.

This clone came up a few times. This chain uses TRBV19 with TRBJ2-5; D unclear. Germline-derived CDR1 and CDR2 are LNHDA and SQIVND (reference sequence). Trimming left V 5 bases short and J 0 bases short, with 10 bases between. CDR3 length equals 14 residues. In nucleotides, the CDR3 is TGTGCCAGTAGTCTTTCAGCGTACCAAGAGACCCAGTACTTC. It translates to CASSLSAYQETQYF.

This clone came up a few times. The chain employs TRBV2 and TRBJ2-6, with TRBD1 matching over 10 bases. This CDR3 spans 18 amino acids. With 6 bases clipped from V and 0 bases from J, the junction kept 8 bases outside the gene matches. Per germline, CDR1 SNHLY and CDR2 FYNNEI. The CDR3: CASRGDRGRASGANVLTF. CDR3 bases: TGTGCCAGCAGGGGGGACAGGGGCCGGGCCTCTGGGGCCAACGTCCTGACTTTC.

The gene calls are TRBV23-1 and TRBJ2-2; perhaps TRBD1 as D (5 bases). TRBV23-1 is an ORF for which the function is uncertain. The CDR3 sequence is 16 residues long. Deletions cut 3 bases from V and 1 base from J, with 12 bases between. This chain's CDR3 is CASSHSLTGNTGELFF. In DNA form, the CDR3 reads TGCGCCAGCAGTCATTCGCTTACAGGGAACACCGGGGAGCTGTTTTTT.

This chain links TRBV5-1 with TRBJ2-7, with 7 nucleotides matching TRBD1. V lost 4 bases, J lost 3 bases, and 4 bases stayed unmatched. The CDR3 runs 13 residues. CDR1 is SGHRS and CDR2 is YFSETQ in the germline V gene. CDR3 protein: CASSRDRSYEQYF. DNA for the CDR3: TGCGCCAGCAGCAGGGACAGAAGCTACGAGCAGTACTTC.

This clone occurred a few times. The chain is built from TRBV6-5 and TRBJ2-7; maybe TRBD1 (8 bases). Germline V gene lookup returns CDR1 MNHEY and CDR2 SVGAGI. V was trimmed by 5 bases and J by 6 bases, leaving 14 bases between them. The CDR3 has 13 amino acids. This CDR3 reads CASSENRGGEQYF. CDR3 DNA: TGTGCCAGCAGTGAAAACAGGGGGGGCGAGCAGTACTTC.

The chain is built from TRBV20-1 and TRBJ2-7; unclear D gene. The V gene lost 5 bases and the J gene lost 6 bases, with 11 bases spanning the gap. This CDR3 comprises 11 residues. The V gene's germline CDR1 is DFQATT and CDR2 SNEGSKA (reference sequence). In nucleotides, the CDR3 is TGCAGTGCTCCAATTACTTCCGAGCAGTACTTC. Translated, it gives CSAPITSEQYF.